A selection of T cell receptor beta chains follows, all from one sample in a study of vaccination effects on CD4 cells after COVID-19. Their antigens remain unidentified. The table came from immunoSEQ multiplex PCR; TCRdb's copy has only in-frame clones and leaves some out. Of under 55,000 clones in the sample, approximately 81% were seen once. Sequenced here: CD4+ T cells from PBMCs cultured with a peptide pool, sampled before COVID-19 vaccination. The source is a human donor who had a prior SARS-CoV-2 infection. Each CDR3 is given with its conserved first and last residue. A D gene is named only where the DNA matches it firmly. Size is stated for part of the rows, as once, few or many counts, or as a class when the clone is expanded.

TRBD1,.,TRBJ1-6,TRBV2,CASSAQGQEGSPLHF,TGTGCCAGCAGTGCCCAGGGACAGGAGGGTTCACCCCTCCACTTT
TRBD1,.,TRBJ1-1,TRBV2,CASTANSFRGTEAFF,TGTGCCAGCACCGCAAATTCCTTCAGGGGGACTGAAGCTTTCTTT
TRBD1,.,TRBJ2-1,TRBV24-1,CATSDSDRTRSSYNEQFF,TGTGCCACCAGTGATTCGGACAGGACGAGGAGCTCCTACAATGAGCAGTTCTTC
TRBD2,.,TRBJ2-1,TRBV2,CASSRSRASGGAVNEQFF,TGTGCCAGCAGTAGGTCTCGGGCTAGCGGGGGGGCCGTGAATGAGCAGTTCTTC
TRBD2,.,TRBJ2-3,TRBV27,CASSLSMVAGGGYTQYF,TGTGCCAGCAGTTTATCGATGGTAGCGGGGGGTGGTTATACGCAGTATTTT
TRBD2,.,TRBJ2-5,TRBV4-2,CASSQLLAGGEETQYF,TGTGCCAGCAGCCAACTACTAGCGGGGGGCGAGGAGACCCAGTACTTC
TRBD1,once,TRBJ1-4,TRBV5-8,CASSLGTGVGEKLFF,TGTGCCAGCAGTCTTGGGACAGGGGTCGGGGAAAAACTGTTTTTT
.,.,TRBJ1-2,TRBV5-4,CASSLISGEDGYTF,TGTGCCAGCAGCTTGATTTCGGGGGAGGATGGCTACACCTTC
.,once,TRBJ2-7,TRBV3-1/TRBV3-2,CASSQGSRGNLYEQYF,TGTGCCAGCAGCCAAGGGTCCAGGGGAAATCTATACGAGCAGTACTTC
.,.,TRBJ2-5,TRBV5-1,CASSLEPEETQYF,TGCGCCAGCAGCTTGGAACCTGAGGAGACCCAGTACTTC